These T cell receptor beta chains were read from a single sample in a study of cytomegalovirus exposure and HLA in healthy donors. The assay was immunoSEQ multiplex PCR, and TCRdb's table has in-frame clones only and misses some. The sample includes some 170,000 clones, 70% to 80% of them seen just once. Sequenced sample: PBMCs. The source is a woman aged 40 to 50 in good health and CMV-seronegative. Each CDR3 is given with its conserved first and last residue.

v_call cdr3_aa
TRBV5-8 CASSLRGNTEAFF
TRBV5-4 CASRGSGTKNTEAFF
TRBV7-8 CASSSRPTRGGGNEQFF
TRBV2 CASSEALSLAGISFF
TRBV5-1 CASSPGQGEGYTF
TRBV5-1 CASSLETSGTTSYEQYF
TRBV21-1 CASSHRGRGLSNQPQHF
TRBV5-4 CASSLVERERGRVYEQYF
TRBV6-1 CASSFGQDFNEKLFF
TRBV7-9 CASSSKDREAFF
TRBV10-3 CAIRGLQNTEAFF
TRBV2 CASSDTDRGMGGGYTF
TRBV7-8 CASSLAGVSYEQYF
TRBV2 CASSGGFQYEQYF
TRBV19 CASSHPRGGIRGHEQYF
TRBV25-1 CASSRGSEAFF
TRBV5-1 CASGLSGGAYNEQFF
TRBV6-1 CASSLTRARDQYF
TRBV7-3 CASSLMAEVTEAFF
TRBV9 CASSAGSSYEQYF
TRBV27 CASSPISQGESSTDTQYF
TRBV5-1 CASSLLAGANTGELFF